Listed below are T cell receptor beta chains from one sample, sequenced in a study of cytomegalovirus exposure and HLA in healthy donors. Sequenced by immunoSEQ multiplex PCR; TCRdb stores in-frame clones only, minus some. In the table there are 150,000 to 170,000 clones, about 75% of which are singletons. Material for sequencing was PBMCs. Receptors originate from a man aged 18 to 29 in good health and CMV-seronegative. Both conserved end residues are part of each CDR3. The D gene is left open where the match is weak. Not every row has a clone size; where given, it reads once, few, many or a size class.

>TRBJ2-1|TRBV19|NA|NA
CASSIDAPGYNEQFF
TGTGCCAGTAGTATAGATGCCCCGGGGTACAATGAGCAGTTCTTC
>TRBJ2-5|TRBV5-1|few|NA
CASSLAQETQYF
TGCGCCAGCAGCTTGGCCCAGGAGACCCAGTACTTC
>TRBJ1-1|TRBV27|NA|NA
CASSLNSPYTEAFF
TGTGCCAGCAGTTTGAACAGCCCCTACACTGAAGCTTTCTTT
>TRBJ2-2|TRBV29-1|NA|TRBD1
CSVERTGRGITGELFF
TGCAGCGTTGAGAGGACAGGGAGAGGGATCACCGGGGAGCTGTTTTTT
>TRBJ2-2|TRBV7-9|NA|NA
CASSFLEGGELFF
TGTGCCAGCAGCTTTCTGGAGGGCGGGGAGCTGTTTTTT
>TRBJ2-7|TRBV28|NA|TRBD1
CAVTGTAYEQYF
TGTGCCGTCACCGGGACAGCCTACGAGCAGTACTTC
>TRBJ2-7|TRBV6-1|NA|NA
CASVKGWVSYEQYF
TGTGCCAGCGTCAAGGGGTGGGTTTCCTACGAGCAGTACTTC
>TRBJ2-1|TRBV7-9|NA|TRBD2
CASSPRLGGRVHNEQFF
TGTGCCAGCAGCCCACGGCTCGGCGGGAGGGTCCACAATGAGCAGTTCTTC
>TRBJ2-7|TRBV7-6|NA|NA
CASSLETGYEQYF
TGTGCCAGCAGCTTAGAAACGGGTTACGAGCAGTACTTC
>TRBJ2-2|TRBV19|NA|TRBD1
CASSILGQGFTGELFF
TGTGCCAGTAGTATCCTAGGACAGGGATTCACCGGGGAGCTGTTTTTT
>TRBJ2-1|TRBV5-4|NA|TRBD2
CASSLLLAGPLNEQFF
TGTGCCAGCAGCTTATTACTAGCGGGCCCTCTTAATGAGCAGTTCTTC
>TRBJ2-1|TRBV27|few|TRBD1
CASTWMGQTSYNEQFF
TGTGCCAGCACCTGGATGGGACAGACTTCCTACAATGAGCAGTTCTTC
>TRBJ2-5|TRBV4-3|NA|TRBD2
CASSQSGLAGGPQETQYF
TGCGCCAGCAGCCAATCGGGACTAGCGGGAGGGCCCCAAGAGACCCAGTACTTC
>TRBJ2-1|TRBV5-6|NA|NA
CASSLGQGQDEQFF
TGTGCCAGCAGCTTGGGGCAGGGTCAGGATGAGCAGTTCTTC
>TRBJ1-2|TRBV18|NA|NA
CASSPNRAGDYGYTF
TGTGCCAGCTCACCAAACAGGGCGGGGGACTATGGCTACACCTTC
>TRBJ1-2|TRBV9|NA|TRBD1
CASSVIPGQGSYTF
TGTGCCAGCAGCGTAATTCCGGGACAGGGGAGCTACACCTTC
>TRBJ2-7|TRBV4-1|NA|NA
CASSPWGVSYEQYF
TGCGCCAGCAGCCCCTGGGGGGTTTCCTACGAGCAGTACTTC
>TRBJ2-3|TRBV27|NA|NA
CASRTSAGLGDTQYF
TGTGCCAGCAGGACGTCCGCGGGGCTGGGAGATACGCAGTATTTT
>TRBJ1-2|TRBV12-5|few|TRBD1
CASGFRDRGPYGYTF
TGTGCTAGTGGTTTCAGGGACAGGGGGCCCTATGGCTACACCTTC
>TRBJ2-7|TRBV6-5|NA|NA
CASSTDTFSYEQYF
TGTGCCAGCAGTACAGATACTTTCTCCTACGAGCAGTACTTC
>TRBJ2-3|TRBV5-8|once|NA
CASSFSGSTDTQYF
TGTGCCAGCAGCTTTTCCGGGAGCACAGATACGCAGTATTTT
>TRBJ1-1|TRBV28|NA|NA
CASSSGEGLEAFF
TGTGCCAGCAGTTCTGGGGAGGGCCTTGAAGCTTTCTTT
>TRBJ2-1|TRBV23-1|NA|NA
CASSQSGRDSLGEQFF
TGCGCCAGCAGTCAATCGGGACGGGACTCTCTTGGTGAGCAGTTCTTC
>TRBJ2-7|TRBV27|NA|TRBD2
CASSFQAGGAEQYF
TGTGCCAGCAGTTTTCAAGCGGGAGGGGCCGAGCAGTACTTC
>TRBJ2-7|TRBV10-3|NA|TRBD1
CATGSDRRYEQYF
TGTGCCACGGGCTCGGACAGGCGATACGAGCAGTACTTC
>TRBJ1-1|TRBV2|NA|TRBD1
CASRDRANPNTEAFF
TGTGCCAGCAGGGACAGGGCAAATCCGAACACTGAAGCTTTCTTT
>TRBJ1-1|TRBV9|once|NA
CASSVIGELEAFF
TGTGCCAGCAGCGTGATAGGGGAACTTGAAGCTTTCTTT
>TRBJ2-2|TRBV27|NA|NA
CASSSGNTGELFF
TGTGCCAGCAGTTCAGGGAACACCGGGGAGCTGTTTTTT
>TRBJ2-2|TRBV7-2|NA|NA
CASTPWEVSTGELFF
TGTGCCAGCACCCCATGGGAGGTCTCCACCGGGGAGCTGTTTTTT
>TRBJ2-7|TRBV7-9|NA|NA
CASSSPAGSLDEQYF
TGTGCCAGCAGCTCCCCCGCGGGGAGTCTAGACGAGCAGTACTTC
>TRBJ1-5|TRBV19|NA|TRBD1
CASRQGQGGQPQHF
TGTGCCAGCCGTCAGGGACAGGGAGGTCAGCCCCAGCATTTT
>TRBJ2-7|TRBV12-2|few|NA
CASRFTDRSPYEQYF
TGTGCAAGTCGCTTTACGGACAGGAGCCCCTACGAGCAGTACTTC
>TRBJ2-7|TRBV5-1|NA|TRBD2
CASSLESSGRAENEQYF
TGCGCCAGCAGCTTGGAATCTAGCGGGAGGGCCGAAAACGAGCAGTACTTC
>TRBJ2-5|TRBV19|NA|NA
CARCLTGKETQYF
TGTGCCAGATGTTTGACGGGGAAAGAGACCCAGTACTTC
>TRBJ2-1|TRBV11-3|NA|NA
CASSSGNEQFF
TGTGCCAGCAGCTCCGGCAATGAGCAGTTCTTC